This T cell receptor (beta chain) was documented in a study of prognosis after radiotherapy for stage I lung cancer. Study-level information: Stage I non-small cell lung cancer patients were enrolled in Nanjing, China. This enrollment took place between 2018 and early 2019. With over ten men and over 5 women, the cohort's median age was around 74 years, range roughly 53–95.

The study's findings and limits: Counted unique TCR clones declined after stereotactic body radiation therapy (median around 10,000 versus 6,500).

This clonotype was observed a few times. Its antigen remains unidentified. A much larger clone differs by one base, so this may be a read error. Two-round multiplex PCR, the amplification method, yielded TCR beta CDR3 from genomic DNA. Round one of PCR was performed, and it used primers specific to each TRBV and TRBJ gene. From the multiplex PCR reads, TCRdb called clonotypes with MiXCR, one entry per CDR3 protein. The repertoire holds about 14,000 distinct CDR3 sequences, with roughly a third as singletons. The CDR3 runs to 13 residues. Germline V gene lookup returns CDR1 SGDLS and CDR2 YYNGEE. The TCR was taken from a donor over 45 with non-small cell lung cancer. V gene TRBV9 combines with J gene TRBJ1-1; a possible D gene is TRBD1 (6 bases). The specimen comprised PBMCs, sampled before or after stereotactic body radiation therapy (not recorded which). The CDR3 protein is CARSVTGSTEAFF. In nucleotides, the CDR3 is TGTGCCAGAAGCGTTACAGGGTCCACTGAAGCTTTCTTT. Looking up the rest from reference TRBV9 and TRBJ1-1 gives the full variable domain: DSGVTQTPKHLITATGQRVTLRCSPRSGDLSVYWYQQSLDQGLQFLIQYYNGEERAKGNILERFSAQQFPDLHSELNLSSLELGDSALYFCARSVTGSTEAFFGQGTRLTVV.